This entry concerns a single T cell receptor beta chain. This sample is part of a study of control samples from healthy donors and cancer patients. Clones were read by immunoSEQ multiplex PCR, and TCRdb kept only the in-frame ones, dropping some. The table shows about 47,000 clones, with approximately 80% occurring only once. The ends were cut back, 4 bases at V and 6 bases at J, with 9 bases in the middle. The length of the CDR3 is 12 residues. Per germline, CDR1 ENHRY and CDR2 SYGVKD. The chain couples TRBV10-3 to TRBJ1-1, with D unresolved. Sequencing used blood. The TCR sequence derives from a man between 70 and 80 years old in good health. CDR3 residues: CAISGGSAEAFF. DNA of the CDR3: TGTGCCATCAGTGGAGGTAGCGCTGAAGCTTTCTTT.